Sequencing of this T cell receptor (beta chain) was carried out in a study of cytomegalovirus exposure and HLA in healthy donors. Looking at the study overall: HLA-typed donors were the source of about 85 million unique TCRs held in an early data release. Overall study findings and caveats: A later analysis linked about 17,000 TCR beta sequences to HLA alleles at 0.05 false discovery rate.

A word on this clone: What it recognizes is unknown.

A multiplex PCR was run with 60 Vbeta primers and 13 Jbeta primers. Original handling: Unique TCR beta chains totaled around 86 million in a later count, with 8.5 million to 12 million of them shared. The data were produced by immunoSEQ multiplex PCR, yet TCRdb's version contains in-frame clones alone and is incomplete. Clonal size and the V and J genes are those of that table, whereas D and trimming came from the DNA. The table includes about 90,000 clones, 78% detected once. Germline lookup yields CDR1 SGHDT and CDR2 YYEEEE. The V gene lost 0 bases and the J gene lost 8 bases, with 16 bases spanning the gap. The CDR3 consists of 15 residues.

The TCR was taken from a middle-aged woman in good health and CMV-seropositive. The source material was PBMCs. This chain joins TRBV5-6 and TRBJ2-3, with D maybe TRBD1 (6 bases). The CDR3, as DNA: TGTGCCAGCAGCTTGGGACAGGTAACTTGGGGTACGCAGTATTTT. Its translation is CASSLGQVTWGTQYF. The whole variable domain, remainder taken from reference TRBV5-6 and TRBJ2-3, is DAGVTQSPTHLIKTRGQQVTLRCSPKSGHDTVSWYQQALGQGPQFIFQYYEEEERQRGNFPDRFSGHQFPNYSSELNVNALLLGDSALYLCASSLGQVTWGTQYFGPGTRLTVL.